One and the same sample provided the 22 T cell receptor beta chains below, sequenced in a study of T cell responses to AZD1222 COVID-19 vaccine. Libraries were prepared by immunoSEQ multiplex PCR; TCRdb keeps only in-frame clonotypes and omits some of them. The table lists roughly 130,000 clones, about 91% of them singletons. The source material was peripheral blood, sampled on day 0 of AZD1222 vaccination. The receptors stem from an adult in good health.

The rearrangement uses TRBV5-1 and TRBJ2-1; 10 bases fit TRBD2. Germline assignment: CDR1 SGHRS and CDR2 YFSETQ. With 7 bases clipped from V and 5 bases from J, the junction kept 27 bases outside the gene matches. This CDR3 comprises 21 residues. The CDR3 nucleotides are TGCGCCAGCTCTATCACAACCTTGGCTAGCGGGAGATTTGTGGGACACAATGAGCAGTTCTTC. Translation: CASSITTLASGRFVGHNEQFF. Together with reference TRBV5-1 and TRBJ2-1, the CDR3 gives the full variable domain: KAGVTQTPRYLIKTRGQQVTLSCSPISGHRSVSWYQQTPGQGLQFLFEYFSETQRNKGNFPGRFSGRQFSNSRSEMNVSTLELGDSALYLCASSITTLASGRFVGHNEQFFGPGTRLTVL.

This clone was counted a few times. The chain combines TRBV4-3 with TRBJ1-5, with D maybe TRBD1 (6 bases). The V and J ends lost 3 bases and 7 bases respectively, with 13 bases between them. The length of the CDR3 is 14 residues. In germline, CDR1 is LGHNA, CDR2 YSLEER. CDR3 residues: CASSQYQGHQPQHF. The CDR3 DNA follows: TGCGCCAGCAGCCAGTACCAGGGACACCAGCCCCAGCATTTT.

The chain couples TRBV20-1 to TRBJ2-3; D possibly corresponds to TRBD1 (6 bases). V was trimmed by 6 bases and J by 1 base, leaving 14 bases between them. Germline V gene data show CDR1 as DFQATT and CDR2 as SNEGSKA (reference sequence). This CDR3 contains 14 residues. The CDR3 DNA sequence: TGCAGTGCCAGTAGTCACAGGGGCACAGATACGCAGTATTTT. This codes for CSASSHRGTDTQYF.

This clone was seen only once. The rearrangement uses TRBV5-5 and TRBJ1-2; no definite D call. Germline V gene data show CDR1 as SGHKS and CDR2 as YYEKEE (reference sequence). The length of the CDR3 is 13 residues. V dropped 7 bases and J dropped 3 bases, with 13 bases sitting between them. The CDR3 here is CASGLSEYYGYTF. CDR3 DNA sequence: TGTGCCAGCGGGTTGTCGGAGTACTATGGCTACACCTTC.

The CDR3 protein is CASSGTPHFYEQYF. CDR3 DNA sequence: TGTGCCAGTAGCGGGACTCCCCACTTCTACGAGCAGTACTTC. V and J are TRBV19 and TRBJ2-7, with a weak D call TRBD2 (6 bases). Trimming took off 6 bases at V and 3 bases at J, with 15 bases between the two ends. Per the germline V gene, CDR1 is LNHDA and CDR2 is SQIVND (reference sequence). The CDR3 consists of 14 residues.

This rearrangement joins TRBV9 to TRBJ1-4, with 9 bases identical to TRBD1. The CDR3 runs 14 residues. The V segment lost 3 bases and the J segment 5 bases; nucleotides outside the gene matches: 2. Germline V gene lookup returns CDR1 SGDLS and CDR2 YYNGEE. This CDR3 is CASSAGTGNEKLFF. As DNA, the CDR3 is TGTGCCAGCAGCGCCGGGACAGGGAATGAAAAACTGTTTTTT. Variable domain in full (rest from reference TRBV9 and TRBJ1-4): DSGVTQTPKHLITATGQRVTLRCSPRSGDLSVYWYQQSLDQGLQFLIQYYNGEERAKGNILERFSAQQFPDLHSELNLSSLELGDSALYFCASSAGTGNEKLFFGSGTQLSVL.

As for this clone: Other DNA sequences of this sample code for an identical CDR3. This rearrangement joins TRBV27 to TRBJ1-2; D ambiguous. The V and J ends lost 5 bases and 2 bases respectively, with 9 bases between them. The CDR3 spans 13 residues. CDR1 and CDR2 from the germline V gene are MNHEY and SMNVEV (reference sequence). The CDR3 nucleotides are TGTGCCAGCAGTCCAGACGGAAACTATGGCTACACCTTC. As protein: CASSPDGNYGYTF.

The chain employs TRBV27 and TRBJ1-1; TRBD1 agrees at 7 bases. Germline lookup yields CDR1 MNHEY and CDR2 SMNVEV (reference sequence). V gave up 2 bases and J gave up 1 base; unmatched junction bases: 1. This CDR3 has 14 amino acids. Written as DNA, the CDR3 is TGTGCCAGCAGTTTAAACAGGGGGAACACTGAAGCTTTCTTT. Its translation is CASSLNRGNTEAFF.

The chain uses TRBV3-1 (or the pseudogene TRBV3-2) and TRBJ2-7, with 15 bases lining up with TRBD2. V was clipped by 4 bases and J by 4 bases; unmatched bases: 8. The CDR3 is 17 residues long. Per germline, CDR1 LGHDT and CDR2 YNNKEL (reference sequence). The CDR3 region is CASSPEGGLAGGYEQYF. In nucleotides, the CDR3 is TGTGCCAGCAGCCCCGAGGGGGGACTAGCGGGAGGTTACGAGCAGTACTTC.

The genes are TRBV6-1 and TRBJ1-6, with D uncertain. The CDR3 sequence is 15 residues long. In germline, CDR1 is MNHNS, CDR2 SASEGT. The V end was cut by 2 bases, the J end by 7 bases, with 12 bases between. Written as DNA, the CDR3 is TGTGCCAGCAGTGAATATGGGTTTTTGAATTCACCCCTCCACTTT. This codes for CASSEYGFLNSPLHF.

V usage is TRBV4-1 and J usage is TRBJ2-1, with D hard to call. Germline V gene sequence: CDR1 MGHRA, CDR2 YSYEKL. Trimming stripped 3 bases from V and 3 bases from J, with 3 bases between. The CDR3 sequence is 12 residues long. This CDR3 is CASSHLYNEQFF. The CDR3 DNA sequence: TGCGCCAGCAGCCATCTCTACAATGAGCAGTTCTTC.

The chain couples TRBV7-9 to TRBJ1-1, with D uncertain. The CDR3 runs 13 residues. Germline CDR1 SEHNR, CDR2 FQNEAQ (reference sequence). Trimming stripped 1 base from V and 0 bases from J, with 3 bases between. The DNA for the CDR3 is TGTGCCAGCAGCTTAGATATGAACACTGAAGCTTTCTTT. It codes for CASSLDMNTEAFF.

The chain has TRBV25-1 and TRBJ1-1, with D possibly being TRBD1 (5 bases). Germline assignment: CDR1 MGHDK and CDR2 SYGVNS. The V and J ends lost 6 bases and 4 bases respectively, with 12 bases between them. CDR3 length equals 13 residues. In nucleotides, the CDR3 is TGTGCCAGCAGGCCCCTCGGGGGCACTGAAGCTTTCTTT. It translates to CASRPLGGTEAFF.

The DNA of the CDR3 is TGTGCCACCAGCAGAGAGGCAGATGAACCCCCAGCTAACTATGGCTACACCTTC. Translating it yields CATSREADEPPANYGYTF. V usage is TRBV15 and J usage is TRBJ1-2, with D hard to call. The length of the CDR3 is 18 residues. Trimming removed 0 bases from V and 0 bases from J, with 17 bases in between. Per the germline V gene, CDR1 is LNHNV and CDR2 is YYDKDF (reference sequence).

The CDR3 loop is CASSPRMGSGRETQYF. DNA of the CDR3: TGTGCCAGCAGCCCCCGCATGGGATCAGGCCGGGAGACCCAGTACTTC. The chain has TRBV11-2 and TRBJ2-5; D ambiguous. Trimming removed 5 bases from V and 5 bases from J, with 21 bases in between. Germline V gene lookup returns CDR1 SGHAT and CDR2 FQNNGV. The CDR3 is 16 residues long.

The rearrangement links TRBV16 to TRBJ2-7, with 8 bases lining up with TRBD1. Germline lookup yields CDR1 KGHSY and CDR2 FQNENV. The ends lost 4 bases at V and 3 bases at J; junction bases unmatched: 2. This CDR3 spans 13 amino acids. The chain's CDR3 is CASSLDRGYEQYF. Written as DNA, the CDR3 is TGTGCCAGCAGCCTAGACAGGGGCTACGAGCAGTACTTC. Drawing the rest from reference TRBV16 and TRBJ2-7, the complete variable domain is GEEVAQTPKHLVRGEGQKAKLYCAPIKGHSYVFWYQQVLKNEFKFLISFQNENVFDETGMPKERFSAKCLPNSPCSLEIQATKLEDSAVYFCASSLDRGYEQYFGPGTRLTVT.

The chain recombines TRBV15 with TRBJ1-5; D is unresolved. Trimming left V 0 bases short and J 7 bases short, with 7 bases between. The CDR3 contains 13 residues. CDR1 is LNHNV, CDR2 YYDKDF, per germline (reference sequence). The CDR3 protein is CATSRDSSQPQHF. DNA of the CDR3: TGTGCCACCAGCAGAGACTCTTCCCAGCCCCAGCATTTT.

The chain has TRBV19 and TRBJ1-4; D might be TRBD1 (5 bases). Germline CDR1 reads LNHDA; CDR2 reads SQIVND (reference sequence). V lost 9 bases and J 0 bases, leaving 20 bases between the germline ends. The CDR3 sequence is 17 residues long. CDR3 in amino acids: CASAAVGEGATNEKLFF. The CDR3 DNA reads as TGTGCCAGCGCGGCGGTTGGGGAAGGGGCAACTAATGAAAAACTGTTTTTT.

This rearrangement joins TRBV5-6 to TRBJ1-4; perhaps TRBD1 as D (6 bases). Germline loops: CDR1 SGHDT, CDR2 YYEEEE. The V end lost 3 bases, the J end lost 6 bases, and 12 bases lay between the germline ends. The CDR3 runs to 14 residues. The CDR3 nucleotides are TGTGCCAGCAGCTGGGGGGCCGAGGATGAAAAACTGTTTTTT. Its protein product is CASSWGAEDEKLFF.

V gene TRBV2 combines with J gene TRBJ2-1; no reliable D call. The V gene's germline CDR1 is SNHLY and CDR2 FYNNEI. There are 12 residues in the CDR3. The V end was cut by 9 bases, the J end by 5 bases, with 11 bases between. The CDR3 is CASARNHNEQFF. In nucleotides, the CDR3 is TGTGCCAGTGCACGGAACCACAATGAGCAGTTCTTC.

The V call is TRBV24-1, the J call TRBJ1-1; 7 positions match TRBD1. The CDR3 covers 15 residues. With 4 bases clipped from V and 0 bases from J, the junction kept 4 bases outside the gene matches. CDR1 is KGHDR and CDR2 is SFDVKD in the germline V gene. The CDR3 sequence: CATSDYRGMNTEAFF. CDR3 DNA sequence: TGTGCCACCAGTGACTACAGGGGTATGAACACTGAAGCTTTCTTT.

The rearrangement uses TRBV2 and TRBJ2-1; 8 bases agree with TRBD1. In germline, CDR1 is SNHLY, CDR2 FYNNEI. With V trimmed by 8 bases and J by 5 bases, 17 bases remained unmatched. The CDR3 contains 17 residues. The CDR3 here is CASDGDRGTGVHNEQFF. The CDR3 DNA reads TGTGCCAGCGATGGTGACAGGGGTACGGGAGTCCACAATGAGCAGTTCTTC. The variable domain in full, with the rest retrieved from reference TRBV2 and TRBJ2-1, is EPEVTQTPSHQVTQMGQEVILRCVPISNHLYFYWYRQILGQKVEFLVSFYNNEISEKSEIFDDQFSVERPDGSNFTLKIRSTKLEDSAMYFCASDGDRGTGVHNEQFFGPGTRLTVL.